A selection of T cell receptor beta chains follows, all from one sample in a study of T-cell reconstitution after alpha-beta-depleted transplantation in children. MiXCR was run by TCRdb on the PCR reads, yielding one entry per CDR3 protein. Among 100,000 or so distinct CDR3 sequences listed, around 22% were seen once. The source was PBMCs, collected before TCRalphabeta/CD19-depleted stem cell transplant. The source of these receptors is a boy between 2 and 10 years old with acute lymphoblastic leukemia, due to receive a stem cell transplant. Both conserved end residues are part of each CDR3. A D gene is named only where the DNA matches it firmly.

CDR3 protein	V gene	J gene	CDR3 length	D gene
CASTAGSGELFF	TRBV10-2	TRBJ2-2	12	-
CASSAYRVEDTEAFF	TRBV5-1	TRBJ1-1	15	-
CASSDGSKHYGYTF	TRBV10-2	TRBJ1-2	14	-
CSTRTGSGETQYF	TRBV29-1	TRBJ2-5	13	TRBD1
CASSEQAGGKNIQYF	TRBV7-9	TRBJ2-4	15	TRBD2
CASSGWPEETQYF	TRBV7-2	TRBJ2-5	13	-
CSARDPPRTQIHGYTF	TRBV20-1	TRBJ1-2	16	-
CASSPRTGLAGEQFF	TRBV4-1	TRBJ2-1	15	TRBD1
CSASGGMSNEQFF	TRBV20-1	TRBJ2-1	13	-
CSAPPPGTVNNQPQHF	TRBV20-1	TRBJ1-5	16	TRBD1
CASSLRAGNHQPQHF	TRBV5-6	TRBJ1-5	15	-
CATSDPGGSGTNEQFF	TRBV24-1	TRBJ2-1	16	TRBD2
CASKLNGEQYF	TRBV5-1	TRBJ2-7	11	-
CASSKDRGRYEQYF	TRBV7-2	TRBJ2-7	14	-
CASSLLVGDSGEQFF	TRBV7-2	TRBJ2-1	15	-
CASAIRTRGPTAFF	TRBV28	TRBJ1-1	14	TRBD1
CSVRSRLRSTDTQYF	TRBV29-1	TRBJ2-3	15	-
CSAPRPGRSTGELFF	TRBV20-1	TRBJ2-2	15	-